This T cell receptor beta chain was profiled in a study of T cells in narcolepsy. Some clones are missing from TCRdb's copy, which holds only in-frame ones; the method was immunoSEQ multiplex PCR. The sample has around 30,000 clones, around four fifths seen once. Broader study findings: Autoreactive clone sequences were missing from some blood memory CD4+ repertoires. Healthy controls reportedly lacked the autoreactive clonotypes serially found in patients' blood.

Trimming took 3 bases from V and 7 from J, leaving 12 bases between them. This CDR3 contains 13 residues. Germline V CDR1 and CDR2: GTSNPN, SVGIG (reference sequence). Regarding this clone: What it recognizes is unknown.

The chain uses TRBV30 and TRBJ1-4; D is possibly TRBD1 (5 bases). Sequenced input: CD45RA- memory CD4+ T cells from PBMCs. The receptor was derived from a human donor with narcolepsy. The CDR3 DNA sequence: TGTGCCTGGAGGACGAGGGGAGGTGAAAAACTGTTTTTT. Protein product: CAWRTRGGEKLFF.